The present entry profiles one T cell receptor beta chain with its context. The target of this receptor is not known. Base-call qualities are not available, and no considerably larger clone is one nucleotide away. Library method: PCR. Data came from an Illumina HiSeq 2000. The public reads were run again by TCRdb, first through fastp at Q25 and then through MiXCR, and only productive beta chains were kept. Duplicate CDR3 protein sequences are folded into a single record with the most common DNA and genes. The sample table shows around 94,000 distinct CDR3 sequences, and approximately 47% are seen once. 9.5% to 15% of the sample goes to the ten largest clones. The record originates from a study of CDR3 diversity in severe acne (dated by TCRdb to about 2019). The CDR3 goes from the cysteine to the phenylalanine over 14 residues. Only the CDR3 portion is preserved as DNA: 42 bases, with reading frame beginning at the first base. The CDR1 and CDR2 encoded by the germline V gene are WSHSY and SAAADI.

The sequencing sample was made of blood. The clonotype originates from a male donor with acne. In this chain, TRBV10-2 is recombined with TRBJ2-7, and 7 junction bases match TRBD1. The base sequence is TGCACCGCCAGTGAAGGACAGGCGGGCTACGAGCAGTACTTC. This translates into CTASEGQAGYEQYF.